This TCR beta chain was observed in a study of T-cell memory formation after mild COVID-19. Across the study: Largely, the TCR clusters proved donor specific.

Study-level results: Prior to infection, memory already included some responding clones, suggesting cross-reactive memory joined.

A word on this clonotype: The antigen is not known.

There are 11 residues in the CDR3. In germline, CDR1 is MNHNS, CDR2 SASEGT. V lost 10 bases and J lost 8, with 14 bases in between. A single record per CDR3 protein comes from TCRdb applying MiXCR to the 5' RACE reads. The sample lists about 410,000 distinct CDR3 sequences; more than 15% were seen once. The sequence was obtained from a man between 18 and 35 years old who had mild COVID-19 (a few samples of this study predate the infection). Cell type and time point are not known. The material sequenced was PBMCs or a T cell subset sorted from them (not recorded which). The rearrangement joins TRBV6-1 to TRBJ1-2; D unclear. DNA of the CDR3: TGTGCCACCCTCTCCGGCCTGGGCTACACCTTC. It is translated as CATLSGLGYTF.